This entry describes one T cell receptor (beta chain). Described time point: pre-sensitization, week 0. Described treatment: therapeutic diphenylcyclopropenone sensitization with weekly scalp DPC. The sample comes from a study of human T cells and chemical hapten exposure. At the level of the study: Diphenylcyclopropenone, dosed weekly to the scalp, was given to patients throughout the roughly 25-week study. Patients, chiefly female, had alopecia areata, totalis or universalis.

In the library, unique molecular identifiers were attached to individual cDNA molecules. TCRdb re-called the RACE reads through MiXCR, storing one row per CDR3 protein. The data hold 350,000 to 450,000 distinct CDR3 sequences, with 4.5% to 6% observed a single time. This clonotype originated in a woman aged 45-65 years with alopecia areata. Some clones in this sample may be carry-over from other donors' samples. Sequencing was performed on whole blood, taken in connection with sensitization to the hapten diphenylcyclopropenone (DPC).

Here the CDR3 DNA reads TGTGCCAGCAGTTTTATAGGACAGGGGGCGGGTCAGCCCCAGCATTTT. It is translated as CASSFIGQGAGQPQHF. The chain carries TRBV27 and TRBJ1-5; TRBD1 matches at 11 bases. Germline V gene lookup returns CDR1 MNHEY and CDR2 SMNVEV (reference sequence). The V gene end was trimmed by 3 bases and the J gene end by 6 bases; junction bases not matched to a gene: 7. CDR3 length: 16 residues.